This T cell receptor beta chain was identified in a study of human T cells and chemical hapten exposure. Study context: Sensitization employed 2% DPC on about 2 cm by about 2 cm of upper inner arm skin.

TCRdb re-analysed the RACE reads in MiXCR, keeping a single row per CDR3 protein. This sample has under 450,000 distinct CDR3 sequences, with over 6% found just once. V shed 5 bases and J shed 1 base, with 11 bases lying between them. Germline V gene data show CDR1 as MNHEY and CDR2 as SVGAGI. This CDR3 region has 14 residues. The sample's time point: patch test 2, 6 weeks after DPC sensitization. Treatment defined: therapeutic diphenylcyclopropenone sensitization with weekly scalp DPC. Alopecia patients between 18 and 70 years old and suitable for DPC were used as donors. V usage is TRBV6-5 and J usage is TRBJ2-5; unclear D gene. The receptor comes from a woman aged 18-35 years with alopecia areata. Some clones in this sample may be carry-over from other donors' samples. The sample here was whole blood, taken in connection with sensitization to the hapten diphenylcyclopropenone (DPC). CDR3 coding DNA: TGTGCCAGCAGTCAAACAACGTTCCAAGAGACCCAGTACTTC. Translation gives CASSQTTFQETQYF.